Below are 27 T cell receptor beta chains sequenced from a single sample in a study of CD8 T cells in ankylosing spondylitis. Findings of the study overall: It appeared that ankylosing spondylitis blood was characterized by a TCR beta motif of several highly homologous variants.

For these receptors, no antigen is known. TCRdb independently ran MiXCR on the 5' RACE reads; one entry per CDR3 protein. The table includes about 440,000 distinct CDR3 sequences, 17% detected once. Sequencing input: blood, either unsorted or a sorted T cell fraction (not recorded which). The receptors derive from a male donor with ankylosing spondylitis.

At least ten counts were recorded for this clonotype. The chain is built from TRBV12-3 or TRBV12-4 and TRBJ1-2, with D perhaps matching TRBD1 (6 bases). This CDR3 is built from 15 residues. V lost 8 bases, J lost 8 bases, and 24 bases lay in between. The CDR3, as DNA: TGTGCCAGCTTTTCCCCGCGGCTGGGGGCAGTAGGCTACACCTTC. Amino acid sequence: CASFSPRLGAVGYTF.

The chain carries TRBV11-2 and TRBJ2-6, with 7 bases that match TRBD1. V lost 4 bases to trimming and J lost 0 bases; unmatched junction nucleotides: 9. Germline assignment: CDR1 SGHAT and CDR2 FQNNGV. The CDR3 covers 18 residues. The CDR3 region is CASSYRGWVLSGANVLTF. The CDR3 coding sequence is TGTGCCAGCAGCTACAGGGGTTGGGTGCTCTCTGGGGCCAACGTCCTGACTTTC.

This clonotype was picked up a small number of times. One base away lies a much larger clone, so this may be a sequencing read error. The chain joins TRBV11-2 to TRBJ2-3; D is undetermined. Germline assignment: CDR1 SGHAT and CDR2 FQNNGV. The CDR3 spans 12 residues. Between the trimmed V and J ends, which lost 5 bases and 3 bases, there was a span of 6 bases. DNA of the CDR3: TGTGCCAGCAGCATCTTGACAGATACGCAGTATTTT. It encodes CASSILTDTQYF.

The chain links TRBV12-3 or TRBV12-4 to TRBJ2-7, with 12 bases fitting TRBD2. Trimming at V came to 8 bases and at J to 4 bases, leaving 18 bases not matched to a gene. The CDR3 totals 18 residues. The CDR3 spells CASCPRGLAGGRGYEQYF. The CDR3 nucleotides are TGTGCCAGCTGCCCACGGGGACTAGCGGGCGGAAGGGGGTACGAGCAGTACTTC.

The J gene is TRBJ2-7, the V gene TRBV29-1, with no clear D. Between the trimmed V and J ends, which lost 3 bases and 6 bases, there was a span of 15 bases. Germline V lookup: CDR1 SQVTM, CDR2 ANQGSEA. There are 13 residues in the CDR3. The CDR3 loop is CSVDGPVESEQYF. The CDR3 DNA follows: TGCAGCGTTGATGGCCCGGTCGAAAGCGAGCAGTACTTC.

The chain links TRBV7-2 to TRBJ1-6; 7 bases fit TRBD1. J was trimmed by 10 bases and V by 5 bases; bases with no gene match: 5. In germline, CDR1 is SGHTA, CDR2 FQGNSA. This CDR3 has 13 residues. The CDR3 reads CASSDDRDSPLHF. The CDR3 nucleotides read TGTGCCAGCAGCGACGACAGGGACTCACCCCTCCACTTT.

This clonotype was counted between two and nine times. This sequence joins TRBV30 and TRBJ1-1, with 8 positions matching TRBD1. Germline V gene lookup returns CDR1 GTSNPN and CDR2 SVGIG (reference sequence). V was pared by 1 base and J by 1 base, with 5 bases of the junction left unmatched. The CDR3 consists of 15 residues. The CDR3 region has the DNA TGTGCCTGGAGTGCCCCGGACAGGGCGAACACTGAAGCTTTCTTT. Translation: CAWSAPDRANTEAFF.

This clonotype showed up just a few times. V usage is TRBV5-1 and J usage is TRBJ1-1, with TRBD1 matching over 7 bases. CDR3 length: 16 amino acids. Trimming cost V 2 bases and J 0 bases; bases outside gene matches: 7. The V gene's germline CDR1 is SGHRS and CDR2 YFSETQ. The CDR3: CASSFTGDAVNTEAFF. The CDR3 DNA reads as TGCGCCAGCAGCTTCACAGGGGACGCGGTGAACACTGAAGCTTTCTTT.

This clonotype was seen at least ten times. This sequence joins TRBV12-3 or TRBV12-4 and TRBJ1-5; TRBD1 agrees at 7 bases. J gave up 7 bases and V 6 bases, and 3 bases lay outside the gene matches. The CDR3 is made up of 12 amino acids. This chain's CDR3 is CASSQDRQPQHF. As DNA, the CDR3 is TGTGCCAGCAGCCAGGACAGGCAGCCCCAGCATTTT.

CDR3 DNA sequence: TGTGCCACCAGTCACGCGGGAGCGGGCACCGGGGAGCTGTTTTTT. This codes for CATSHAGAGTGELFF. The chain combines TRBV24-1 with TRBJ2-2; 7 nucleotides line up with TRBD2. Germline assignment: CDR1 KGHDR and CDR2 SFDVKD. This CDR3 comprises 15 residues. Trimming took 6 bases from V and 4 from J; bases not matched to a gene: 7.

The chain couples TRBV24-1 to TRBJ2-7, with 11 bases lining up with TRBD2. V dropped 4 bases and J dropped 3; count of bases not matched to a gene: 4. The CDR3 runs 15 residues. CDR1 and CDR2 from the germline V gene are KGHDR and SFDVKD. In DNA form, the CDR3 reads TGTGCCACCAGTGAGAAAGGGACTAGCGGCTACGAGCAGTACTTC. This gives the protein CATSEKGTSGYEQYF.

The chain is built from TRBV19 and TRBJ1-5; D may be TRBD1 (6 bases). This CDR3 region has 16 residues. The V end was cut by 3 bases, the J end by 4 bases, with 16 bases between. The germline gives CDR1 LNHDA, CDR2 SQIVND (reference sequence). CDR3 nucleotide sequence: TGTGCCAGTAGTATTGGGGGCCCCAACAGGAATCAGCCCCAGCATTTT. This translates into CASSIGGPNRNQPQHF.

This clonotype was seen repeatedly, ten times or more. V is TRBV12-3 or TRBV12-4 and J is TRBJ1-6, with TRBD1 identical over 7 bases. V trimming: 7 bases; J trimming: 8 bases; junction bases outside the gene matches: 11. The CDR3 sequence is 15 residues long. The CDR3 here is CASKPVDRADSPLHF. In DNA form, the CDR3 reads TGTGCCAGCAAACCTGTCGACAGGGCGGATTCACCCCTCCACTTT.

The chain uses TRBV20-1 and TRBJ1-1; possibly TRBD1 for D (6 bases). Germline V CDR1 and CDR2: DFQATT, SNEGSKA (reference sequence). The CDR3 contains 12 residues. The ends were cut back, 5 bases at V and 5 bases at J, with 12 bases in the middle. This chain's CDR3 is CSAGRGDTEAFF. CDR3 sequence (DNA): TGCAGTGCTGGCAGGGGAGATACTGAAGCTTTCTTT.

This clonotype was seen a handful of times. The chain combines TRBV3-1 with TRBJ1-1; TRBD1 matches at 9 bases. This CDR3 contains 12 residues. Unmatched junction bases numbered 5, after V lost 10 bases and J lost 5 bases. Germline V gene lookup returns CDR1 LGHDT and CDR2 YNNKEL (reference sequence). The CDR3 region is CANPDRGTEAFF. The CDR3 nucleotides read TGTGCCAACCCGGACAGGGGAACTGAAGCTTTCTTT.

This clonotype was seen a single time. V gene TRBV7-2 combines with J gene TRBJ2-5; 7 bases are a match to TRBD2. The germline V gene encodes CDR1 SGHTA and CDR2 FQGNSA. The V gene end was trimmed by 5 bases and the J gene end by 1 base; junction bases not matched to a gene: 4. The CDR3 extends over 14 amino acids. The CDR3 spells CASSIGTTQETQYF. The CDR3 bases are TGTGCCAGCAGCATAGGGACTACCCAAGAGACCCAGTACTTC.

A single count supports this clonotype. The CDR3 here is CASSESVRGDTQYF. The CDR3 nucleotides are TGCGCCAGCAGTGAGTCGGTCAGGGGAGATACGCAGTATTTT. The chain is built from TRBV10-1 and TRBJ2-3; tentative D call: TRBD1 (6 bases). The CDR3 loop spans 14 amino acids. V lost 0 bases to trimming and J lost 5 bases, with 9 bases between them. CDR1 is WNHNN and CDR2 is SYGVQD in the germline V gene (reference sequence).

This clonotype was counted at least ten times. This chain connects TRBV10-3 to TRBJ2-2; tentatively, D is TRBD2 (6 bases). V lost 4 bases and J 1 base, leaving 7 bases between the germline ends. The CDR3 has 14 residues. The V gene's germline CDR1 is ENHRY and CDR2 SYGVKD. CDR3 loop: CAISVGGNTGELFF. The CDR3, as DNA: TGTGCCATCAGTGTCGGGGGGAACACCGGGGAGCTGTTTTTT.

This chain links TRBV7-8 with TRBJ2-5; 8 bases map to TRBD1. Losses at the gene ends were 1 base for V and 2 bases for J; bases not matched to a gene: 3. The CDR3 is made up of 15 amino acids. Per the germline V gene, CDR1 is SGHVS and CDR2 is FQNEAQ. The CDR3 bases are TGTGCCAGCAGCTTAGAACAGGGGGGACAAGAGACCCAGTACTTC. Translation: CASSLEQGGQETQYF.

In this sample, this clonotype turned up a few times. J is TRBJ2-2 and V is TRBV7-8, with 9 bases aligning to TRBD1. Germline-derived CDR1 and CDR2 are SGHVS and FQNEAQ. CDR3 length: 15 amino acids. V lost 4 bases and J lost 5; bases outside the gene matches: 5. CDR3 nucleotide sequence: TGTGCCAGCAGCTCATACAGGGGGCATACCGGGGAGCTGTTTTTT. Translating gives CASSSYRGHTGELFF. Drawing the rest from reference TRBV7-8 and TRBJ2-2, the complete variable domain is GAGVSQSPRYKVAKRGQDVALRCDPISGHVSLFWYQQALGQGPEFLTYFQNEAQLDKSGLPSDRFFAERPEGSVSTLKIQRTQQEDSAVYLCASSSYRGHTGELFFGEGSRLTVL.

This clonotype has more than one count but fewer than ten. The chain carries TRBV4-1 and TRBJ2-7, with D maybe TRBD2 (5 bases). CDR3 length: 13 amino acids. Germline V lookup: CDR1 MGHRA, CDR2 YSYEKL. V shed 0 bases and J shed 9 bases, with 12 bases lying between them. CDR3 sequence (DNA): TGCGCCAGCAGCCAAGAACGCGTGAGCGGGCAGTACTTC. It is translated as CASSQERVSGQYF.

This chain uses TRBV7-2 with TRBJ2-5, with D perhaps TRBD2 (6 bases). The CDR3 is 13 amino acids. V lost 5 bases and J lost 7, with 14 bases in between. The germline CDR1 and CDR2 sequences are SGHTA and FQGNSA. The CDR3 region is CASSPEGSGTQYF. DNA of the CDR3: TGTGCCAGCAGCCCTGAGGGTAGCGGGACCCAGTACTTC.

This clonotype has just a few counts. The chain has TRBV29-1 and TRBJ2-7, with a possible D match to TRBD2 (6 bases). Germline CDR1 SQVTM, CDR2 ANQGSEA. Trimming took 6 bases from V and 3 from J, leaving 15 bases between them. This CDR3 has 13 residues. The CDR3 protein is CSVGGGASYEQYF. The CDR3, as DNA: TGCAGCGTGGGTGGAGGGGCCAGCTACGAGCAGTACTTC.

V usage is TRBV3-1 and J usage is TRBJ2-7, with D perhaps TRBD1 (5 bases). This CDR3 spans 14 amino acids. Germline CDR1 reads LGHDT; CDR2 reads YNNKEL (reference sequence). Trimming removed 3 bases from V and 2 bases from J, with 11 bases in between. In nucleotides, the CDR3 is TGTGCCAGCAGCCACGGGCCAGGGACCTACGAGCAGTACTTC. This encodes CASSHGPGTYEQYF.

The V call is TRBV5-1, the J call TRBJ2-7, with D possibly TRBD1 on 6 matching bases. Germline loops: CDR1 SGHRS, CDR2 YFSETQ. The CDR3 sequence is 14 residues long. Trimming removed 0 bases at V and 4 bases at J, with 11 bases between. CDR3: CASSLASRGYEQYF. The DNA for the CDR3 is TGCGCCAGCAGCTTGGCTTCCAGGGGATACGAGCAGTACTTC.

The V gene is TRBV20-1, the J gene TRBJ1-2; no clear D. The CDR3 covers 14 residues. V dropped 6 bases and J dropped 0 bases, with 14 bases sitting between them. Germline CDR1 is DFQATT and CDR2 is SNEGSKA (reference sequence). The CDR3 coding sequence is TGCAGTGCCCGTCGGAGGAGATCTAACTATGGCTACACCTTC. Translating it yields CSARRRRSNYGYTF.

V gene TRBV29-1 combines with J gene TRBJ1-1, with D maybe TRBD1 (5 bases). The CDR3 spans 11 residues. V was shortened by 7 bases and J by 1 base, with 7 bases between the two germline ends. The germline CDR1 and CDR2 sequences are SQVTM and ANQGSEA. CDR3 loop: CSATENTEAFF. As DNA, the CDR3 is TGCAGCGCGACAGAGAACACTGAAGCTTTCTTT.